This T cell receptor beta chain was sequenced in a study of T cell responses to AZD1222 COVID-19 vaccine. Study-wide results and limits: Receipt of two AZD1222 doses was followed by a rise in Spike-specific TCR breadth and depth. White British ancestry dominated among donors, who included more females, and clonal diversity was possibly underestimated. At study baseline, merely more than 5 AZD1222 recipients were seropositive. Researchers took repertoire samples only after the peak T cell response had come.

The table came from immunoSEQ multiplex PCR; TCRdb's copy has only in-frame clones and leaves some out. The sample consists of fewer than 300,000 clones, more than 85% of them appearing once. Germline V gene sequence: CDR1 MDHEN, CDR2 SYDVKM. The CDR3 is 12 amino acids. Deletions cut 1 base from V and 4 bases from J, with 4 bases between. Concerning this clone itself: Its antigen is currently unknown. Other DNA sequences within the sample encode an identical CDR3.

The sample was peripheral blood, taken on day 0 of AZD1222 vaccination. This sequence originates from an adult in good health. The chain employs TRBV28 and TRBJ1-1; D is unresolved. In DNA form, the CDR3 reads TGTGCCAGCAGTTTATCATCCACTGAAGCTTTCTTT. Protein product: CASSLSSTEAFF.